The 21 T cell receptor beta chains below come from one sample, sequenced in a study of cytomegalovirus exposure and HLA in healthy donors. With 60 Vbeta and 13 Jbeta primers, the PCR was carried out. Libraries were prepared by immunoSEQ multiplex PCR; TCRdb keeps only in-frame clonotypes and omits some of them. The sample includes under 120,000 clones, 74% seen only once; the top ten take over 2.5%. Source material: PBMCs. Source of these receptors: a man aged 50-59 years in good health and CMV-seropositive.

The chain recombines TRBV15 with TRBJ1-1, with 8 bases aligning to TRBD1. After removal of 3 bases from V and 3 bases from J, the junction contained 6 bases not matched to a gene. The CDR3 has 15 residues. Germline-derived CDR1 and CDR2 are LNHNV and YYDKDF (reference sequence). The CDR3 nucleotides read TGTGCCACCAGCAGTTTCAGGGGGCTTGACACTGAAGCTTTCTTT. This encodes CATSSFRGLDTEAFF.

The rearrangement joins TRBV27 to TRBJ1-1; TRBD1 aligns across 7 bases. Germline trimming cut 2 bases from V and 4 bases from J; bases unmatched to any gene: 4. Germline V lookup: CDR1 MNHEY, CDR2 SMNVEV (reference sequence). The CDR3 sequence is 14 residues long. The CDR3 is CASSLRGRVTEAFF. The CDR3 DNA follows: TGTGCCAGCAGTTTAAGGGGGCGCGTCACTGAAGCTTTCTTT.

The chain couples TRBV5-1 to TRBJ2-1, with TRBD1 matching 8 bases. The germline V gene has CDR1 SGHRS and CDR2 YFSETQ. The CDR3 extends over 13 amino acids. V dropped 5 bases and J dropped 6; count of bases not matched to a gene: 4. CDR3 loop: CASRYGQGNEQFF. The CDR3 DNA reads TGCGCCAGCAGATACGGACAGGGCAATGAGCAGTTCTTC.

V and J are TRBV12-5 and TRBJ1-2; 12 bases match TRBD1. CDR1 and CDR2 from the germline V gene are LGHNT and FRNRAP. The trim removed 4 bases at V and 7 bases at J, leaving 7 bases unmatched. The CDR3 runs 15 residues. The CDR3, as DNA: TGTGCTAGTGGTTCCTGGGACAGGGGGCGAAGTGGCTACACCTTC. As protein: CASGSWDRGRSGYTF.

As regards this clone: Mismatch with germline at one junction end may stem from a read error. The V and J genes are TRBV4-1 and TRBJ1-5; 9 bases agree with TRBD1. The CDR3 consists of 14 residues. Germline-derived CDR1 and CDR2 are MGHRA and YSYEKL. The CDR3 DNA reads TGCGCCAGCAGCCATACAGGGGGCAAGCAGCCCCAGCATTTT. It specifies CASSHTGGKQPQHF.

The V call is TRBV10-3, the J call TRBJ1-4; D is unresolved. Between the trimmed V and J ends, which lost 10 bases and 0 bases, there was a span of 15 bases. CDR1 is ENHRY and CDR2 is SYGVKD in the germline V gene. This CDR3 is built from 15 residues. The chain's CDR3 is CATSRGRATNEKLFF. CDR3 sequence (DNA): TGTGCCACTAGTCGGGGTAGGGCAACTAATGAAAAACTGTTTTTT.

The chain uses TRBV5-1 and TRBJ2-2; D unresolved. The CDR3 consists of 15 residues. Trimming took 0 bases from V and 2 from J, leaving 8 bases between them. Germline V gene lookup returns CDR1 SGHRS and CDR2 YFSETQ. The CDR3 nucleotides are TGCGCCAGCAGCTTGGAACATATAAACACCGGGGAGCTGTTTTTT. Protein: CASSLEHINTGELFF.

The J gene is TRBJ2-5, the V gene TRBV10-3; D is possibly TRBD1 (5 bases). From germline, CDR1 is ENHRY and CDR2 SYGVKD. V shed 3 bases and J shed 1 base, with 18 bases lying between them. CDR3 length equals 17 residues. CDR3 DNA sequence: TGTGCCATCAGTGACCGACAGTCGAACCTCCTCCAAGAGACCCAGTACTTC. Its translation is CAISDRQSNLLQETQYF.

The CDR3 region is CASSPPGGGTDTQYF. CDR3 bases: TGTGCCAGCTCACCACCGGGAGGGGGCACAGATACGCAGTATTTT. This chain links TRBV18 with TRBJ2-3; 7 positions agree with TRBD2. The germline gives CDR1 KGHSH, CDR2 LQKENI. The CDR3 is 15 amino acids. V shed 0 bases, J shed 1 base, and the junction held 1 base outside the gene matches. Supplemented by reference TRBV18 and TRBJ2-3, the full variable domain reads NAGVMQNPRHLVRRRGQEARLRCSPMKGHSHVYWYRQLPEEGLKFMVYLQKENIIDESGMPKERFSAEFPKEGPSILRIQQVVRGDSAAYFCASSPPGGGTDTQYFGPGTRLTVL.

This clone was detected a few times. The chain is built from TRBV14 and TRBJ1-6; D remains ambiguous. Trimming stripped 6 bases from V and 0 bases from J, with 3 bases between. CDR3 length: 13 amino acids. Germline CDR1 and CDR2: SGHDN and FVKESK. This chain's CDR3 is CASRSSYNSPLHF. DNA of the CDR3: TGTGCCAGCAGGAGCTCCTATAATTCACCCCTCCACTTT.

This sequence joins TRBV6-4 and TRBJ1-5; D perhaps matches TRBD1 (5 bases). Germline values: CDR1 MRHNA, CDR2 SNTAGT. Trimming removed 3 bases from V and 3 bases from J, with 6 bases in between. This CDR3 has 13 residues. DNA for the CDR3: TGTGCCAGCAGTGAAGGGGACAATCAGCCCCAGCATTTT. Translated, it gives CASSEGDNQPQHF.

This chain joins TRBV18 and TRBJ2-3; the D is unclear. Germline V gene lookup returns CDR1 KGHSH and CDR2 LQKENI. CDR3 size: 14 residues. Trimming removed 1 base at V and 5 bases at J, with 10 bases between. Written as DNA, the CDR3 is TGTGCCAGCTCACCACGCGCTGCTAGAGATACGCAGTATTTT. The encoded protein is CASSPRAARDTQYF.

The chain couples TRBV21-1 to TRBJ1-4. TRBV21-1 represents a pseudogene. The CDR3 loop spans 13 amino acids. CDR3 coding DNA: TGTGCCACCCCTTTGGGACTAAGTGAAAAACTGTTTTTT. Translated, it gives CATPLGLSEKLFF.

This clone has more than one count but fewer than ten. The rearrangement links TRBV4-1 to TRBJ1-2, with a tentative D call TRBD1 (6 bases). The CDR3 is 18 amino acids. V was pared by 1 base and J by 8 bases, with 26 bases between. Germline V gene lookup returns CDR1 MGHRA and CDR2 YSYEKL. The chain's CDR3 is CASSQAEGRGGPLRGYTF. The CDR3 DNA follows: TGCGCCAGCAGCCAAGCCGAGGGGCGCGGGGGCCCCCTCCGAGGCTACACCTTC.

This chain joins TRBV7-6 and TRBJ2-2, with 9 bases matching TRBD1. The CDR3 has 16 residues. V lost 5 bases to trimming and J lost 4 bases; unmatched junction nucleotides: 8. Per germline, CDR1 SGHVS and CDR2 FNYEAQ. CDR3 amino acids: CASSLRTGAGTGELFF. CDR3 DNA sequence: TGTGCCAGCAGCCTACGGACAGGGGCGGGCACCGGGGAGCTGTTTTTT.

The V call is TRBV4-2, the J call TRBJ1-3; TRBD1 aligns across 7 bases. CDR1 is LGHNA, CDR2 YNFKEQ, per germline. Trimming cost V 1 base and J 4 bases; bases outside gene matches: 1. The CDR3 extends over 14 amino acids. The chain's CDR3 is CASSQGGGGNTIYF. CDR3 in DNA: TGTGCCAGCAGCCAAGGAGGGGGCGGAAACACCATATATTTT.

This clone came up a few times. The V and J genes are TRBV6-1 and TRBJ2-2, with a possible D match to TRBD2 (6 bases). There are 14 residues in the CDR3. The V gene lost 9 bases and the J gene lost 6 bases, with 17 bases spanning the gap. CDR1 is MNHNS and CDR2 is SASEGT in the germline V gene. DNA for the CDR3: TGTGCCAGTGGGAGGAACGCTAACCCCGGGGAGCTGTTTTTT. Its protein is CASGRNANPGELFF.

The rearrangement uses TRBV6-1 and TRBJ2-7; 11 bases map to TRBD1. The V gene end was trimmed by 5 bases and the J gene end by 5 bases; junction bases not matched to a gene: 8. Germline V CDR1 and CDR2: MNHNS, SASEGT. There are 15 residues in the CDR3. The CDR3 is CASSTTGTGGHEQYF. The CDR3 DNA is TGTGCCAGCAGTACAACCGGGACAGGGGGTCACGAGCAGTACTTC.

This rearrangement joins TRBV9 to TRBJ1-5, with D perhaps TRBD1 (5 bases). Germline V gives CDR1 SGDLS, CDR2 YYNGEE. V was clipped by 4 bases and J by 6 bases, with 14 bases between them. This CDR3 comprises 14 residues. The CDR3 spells CASSPWGEGQPQHF. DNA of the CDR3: TGTGCCAGCAGCCCTTGGGGGGAGGGTCAGCCCCAGCATTTT.

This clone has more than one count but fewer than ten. The CDR3 reads CASRLGTGDNEQFF. DNA of the CDR3: TGTGCCAGCAGGCTTGGGACAGGTGACAATGAGCAGTTCTTC. The chain uses TRBV6-6 and TRBJ2-1; 8 bases are a match to TRBD1. The CDR3 contains 14 residues. Germline-derived CDR1 and CDR2 are MNHNY and SVGAGI (reference sequence). Trimming cost V 6 bases and J 5 bases; bases outside gene matches: 6.

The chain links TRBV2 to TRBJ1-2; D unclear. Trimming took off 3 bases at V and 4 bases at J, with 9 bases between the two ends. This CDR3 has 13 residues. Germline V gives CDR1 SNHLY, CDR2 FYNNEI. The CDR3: CASSEQNFYGYTF. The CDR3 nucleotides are TGTGCCAGCAGTGAGCAGAATTTCTATGGCTACACCTTC.